The 17 T cell receptor beta chains below come from one sample, sequenced in a study of glioma-infiltrating T cells after dendritic cell vaccination. The data were produced by immunoSEQ multiplex PCR, yet TCRdb's version contains in-frame clones alone and is incomplete. The sample consists of around 100,000 clones, 80% to 90% of them appearing once. The specimen comprised blood, sampled before dendritic cell vaccination. The receptors were gathered from a human donor with glioblastoma.

The chain recombines TRBV19 with TRBJ1-1; 7 nucleotides align to TRBD1. V gave up 4 bases and J gave up 4 bases; unmatched junction bases: 15. Germline values: CDR1 LNHDA, CDR2 SQIVND (reference sequence). The CDR3 runs to 17 residues. DNA for the CDR3: TGTGCCAGTAGTAGAGGGACAGCACAGGGGATGGGCACTGAAGCTTTCTTT. This codes for CASSRGTAQGMGTEAFF.

This chain links TRBV30 with TRBJ1-1, with D possibly matching TRBD1 (5 bases). CDR1 is GTSNPN, CDR2 SVGIG, per germline (reference sequence). V dropped 5 bases and J dropped 2 bases, with 12 bases sitting between them. The length of the CDR3 is 13 residues. CDR3 region: CAWGGTFNTEAFF. The DNA of the CDR3 is TGTGCCTGGGGGGGGACGTTTAACACTGAAGCTTTCTTT.

V and J are TRBV30 and TRBJ1-5, with no clear D. The CDR3 sequence is 14 residues long. Deletions cut 2 bases from V and 9 bases from J, with 17 bases between. Per the germline V gene, CDR1 is GTSNPN and CDR2 is SVGIG (reference sequence). The CDR3 protein is CAWSHRERILPQHF. The DNA of the CDR3 is TGTGCCTGGAGTCACCGGGAGCGAATTCTGCCCCAGCATTTT.

V and J are TRBV6-6 and TRBJ2-7; D is unresolved. The germline V and J ends were trimmed by 8 bases and 5 bases, with 10 bases remaining between them. CDR3 length equals 11 residues. Germline assignment: CDR1 MNHNY and CDR2 SVGAGI (reference sequence). CDR3 region: CASSRWDEQYF. The CDR3 coding sequence is TGTGCCAGCTCGCGGTGGGACGAGCAGTACTTC.

The chain joins TRBV4-2 to TRBJ2-1; 11 bases agree with TRBD2. After removal of 0 bases from V and 6 bases from J, the junction contained 7 bases not matched to a gene. The CDR3 length is 17 residues. The germline V gene encodes CDR1 LGHNA and CDR2 YNFKEQ. DNA for the CDR3: TGTGCCAGCAGCCAAGATGGAATAGCGGGGGGGATCAATGAGCAGTTCTTC. Its translation: CASSQDGIAGGINEQFF.

This sequence joins TRBV5-8 and TRBJ2-7; 9 bases line up with TRBD1. Germline V CDR1 and CDR2: SGHTS, YDEGEE. The junction had 8 bases not matched to a gene; V was cut back by 3 bases and J by 7 bases. CDR3 size: 14 residues. The CDR3 loop is CASSSDGTGREQYF. In nucleotides, the CDR3 is TGTGCCAGCAGCTCGGATGGGACAGGGCGTGAGCAGTACTTC. Complete variable domain (other parts from reference TRBV5-8 and TRBJ2-7): EAGVTQSPTHLIKTRGQQATLRCSPISGHTSVYWYQQALGLGLQFLLWYDEGEERNRGNFPPRFSGRQFPNYSSELNVNALELEDSALYLCASSSDGTGREQYFGPGTRLTVT.

The chain employs TRBV4-1 and TRBJ2-7; 11 nucleotides line up with TRBD1. The CDR3 runs 16 residues. Trimming took 0 bases from V and 4 from J; bases not matched to a gene: 5. The germline CDR1 and CDR2 sequences are MGHRA and YSYEKL. DNA for the CDR3: TGCGCCAGCAGCCAAGAGGCCCGGGACAGGGGGTACGAGCAGTACTTC. This gives the protein CASSQEARDRGYEQYF.

The rearrangement links TRBV25-1 to TRBJ1-4; possible D gene TRBD1, 5 bases. V lost 2 bases and J lost 8, with 15 bases in between. The CDR3 consists of 15 residues. Germline V lookup: CDR1 MGHDK, CDR2 SYGVNS. CDR3 protein: CASSEAGGGVEKLFF. CDR3 in DNA: TGTGCCAGCAGTGAAGCGGGGGGAGGTGTGGAAAAACTGTTTTTT.

This sequence joins TRBV25-1 and TRBJ1-2, with 8 nucleotides matching TRBD1. CDR3 length: 12 residues. V lost 6 bases and J lost 8; bases outside the gene matches: 5. The germline gives CDR1 MGHDK, CDR2 SYGVNS. CDR3 residues: CASRAGGQGYTF. CDR3 DNA: TGTGCCAGCAGGGCAGGGGGCCAGGGCTACACCTTC.

The chain recombines TRBV6-5 with TRBJ1-1; D is perhaps TRBD1 (5 bases). Trimming took 6 bases from V and 3 from J, leaving 17 bases between them. Germline lookup yields CDR1 MNHEY and CDR2 SVGAGI. The CDR3 is made up of 15 amino acids. The chain's CDR3 is CASSNYARVHTEAFF. In DNA form, the CDR3 reads TGTGCCAGCAGCAATTACGCCAGGGTTCACACTGAAGCTTTCTTT.

The CDR3 DNA follows: TGTGCCAGCAGGAGGGCCGGACAGGGGGCGTTCAACGAGCAGTACTTC. Protein: CASRRAGQGAFNEQYF. The gene calls are TRBV2 and TRBJ2-7; 11 bases align to TRBD1. CDR3 length: 16 amino acids. The germline V gene encodes CDR1 SNHLY and CDR2 FYNNEI. V was clipped by 6 bases and J by 5 bases; unmatched bases: 12. Together with reference TRBV2 and TRBJ2-7, the CDR3 gives the full variable domain: EPEVTQTPSHQVTQMGQEVILRCVPISNHLYFYWYRQILGQKVEFLVSFYNNEISEKSEIFDDQFSVERPDGSNFTLKIRSTKLEDSAMYFCASRRAGQGAFNEQYFGPGTRLTVT.

The chain employs TRBV11-1 and TRBJ2-5; possible D gene TRBD1, 5 bases. The V gene lost 1 base and the J gene lost 3 bases, with 6 bases spanning the gap. Germline V gene sequence: CDR1 SGHAT, CDR2 FQDESV (reference sequence). This CDR3 is built from 13 residues. The CDR3 sequence: CASSLGREETQYF. Written as DNA, the CDR3 is TGTGCCAGCAGCTTAGGCAGGGAAGAGACCCAGTACTTC.

This clone was detected only once. The J gene is TRBJ2-7, the V gene TRBV7-9, with TRBD2 as a possible D gene (6 bases). V was clipped by 8 bases and J by 3 bases, with 17 bases between them. The CDR3 runs to 14 residues. Per the germline V gene, CDR1 is SEHNR and CDR2 is FQNEAQ (reference sequence). Here the CDR3 reads CASAGTDGVYEQYF. The DNA for the CDR3 is TGTGCCAGCGCTGGGACTGACGGGGTCTACGAGCAGTACTTC.

V is TRBV7-8 and J is TRBJ2-7; D might be TRBD2 (5 bases). Per germline, CDR1 SGHVS and CDR2 FQNEAQ. V was clipped by 0 bases and J by 0 bases, with 12 bases between them. The CDR3 covers 16 residues. In nucleotides, the CDR3 is TGTGCCAGCAGCTTAGCGGGAGAAGGCGTCTCCTACGAGCAGTACTTC. Protein: CASSLAGEGVSYEQYF.

The genes are TRBV18 and TRBJ1-3; D may be TRBD1 (6 bases). Looked up from germline, CDR1 is KGHSH and CDR2 is LQKENI. The CDR3 extends over 16 amino acids. V lost 0 bases to trimming and J lost 0 bases, with 9 bases between them. CDR3 in DNA: TGTGCCAGCTCACCACCGGGGGCCCACTCTGGAAACACCATATATTTT. Translated: CASSPPGAHSGNTIYF.

There are many counts of this clone. The chain combines TRBV10-1 with TRBJ1-2; 8 bases agree with TRBD1. J was trimmed by 3 bases and V by 5 bases; bases with no gene match: 11. The CDR3 is made up of 16 amino acids. CDR1 WNHNN and CDR2 SYGVQD come from the germline V gene (reference sequence). CDR3 protein: CASSSDRGDEYYGYTF. The CDR3 coding sequence is TGCGCCAGCAGTAGCGACAGGGGAGACGAGTACTATGGCTACACCTTC.

The chain joins TRBV4-3 to TRBJ2-2; 9 bases map to TRBD2. Per germline, CDR1 LGHNA and CDR2 YSLEER. The CDR3 contains 18 residues. V trimming: 0 bases; J trimming: 2 bases; junction bases outside the gene matches: 7. The CDR3 is CASSQDLAGGSNTGELFF. CDR3 sequence (DNA): TGCGCCAGCAGCCAAGATCTGGCGGGGGGGTCAAACACCGGGGAGCTGTTTTTT.